The 14 T cell receptor beta chains below all came from one sample that was sequenced in a study of T cell responses to AZD1222 COVID-19 vaccine. Profiling relied on immunoSEQ multiplex PCR, and the TCRdb table lists in-frame clones only, not all of them. The sample carries about 130,000 clones, 90% to 95% recorded once. Sample: peripheral blood, taken on day 0 of AZD1222 vaccination. The receptors were sampled from an adult in good health.

The table lists this clone with a count of one. CDR3 DNA sequence: TGTGCCAGCAGTTTAAGGTCCCATGATGAGGAACTGTTTTTT. Its translation is CASSLRSHDEELFF. J is TRBJ1-4 and V is TRBV9, with D uncertain. Germline V gene sequence: CDR1 SGDLS, CDR2 YYNGEE. V gave up 5 bases and J gave up 12 bases, with 20 bases separating them. CDR3 length equals 14 residues.

This chain uses TRBV18 with TRBJ1-2, with a tentative D call TRBD1 (6 bases). V was cut by 3 bases and J by 0 bases, with 14 bases left in between. The CDR3 is 16 amino acids. Germline V gene data show CDR1 as KGHSH and CDR2 as LQKENI. The CDR3 nucleotides read TGTGCCAGCTCACCCAACACAGGGTTAGCTAACTATGGCTACACCTTC. This encodes CASSPNTGLANYGYTF.

The chain employs TRBV7-9 and TRBJ2-7; possible D gene TRBD2, 6 bases. This CDR3 has 15 amino acids. In germline, CDR1 is SEHNR, CDR2 FQNEAQ (reference sequence). V shed 3 bases and J shed 5 bases, with 17 bases lying between them. CDR3 residues: CASSLTGDLLDEQYF. The CDR3, as DNA: TGTGCCAGCAGCTTGACGGGGGACCTCCTCGACGAGCAGTACTTC.

The chain has TRBV11-2 and TRBJ1-5; 10 nucleotides match TRBD1. Germline V gives CDR1 SGHAT, CDR2 FQNNGV. This CDR3 has 19 residues. The J segment lost 1 base and the V segment lost 0 bases, leaving 9 bases of the junction unmatched. The CDR3 loop reads CASSLDGNRQGASNQPQHF. In nucleotides, the CDR3 is TGTGCCAGCAGCTTAGATGGTAACCGACAGGGGGCGAGCAATCAGCCCCAGCATTTT. Drawing the rest from reference TRBV11-2 and TRBJ1-5, the complete variable domain is EAGVAQSPRYKIIEKRQSVAFWCNPISGHATLYWYQQILGQGPKLLIQFQNNGVVDDSQLPKDRFSAERLKGVDSTLKIQPAKLEDSAVYLCASSLDGNRQGASNQPQHFGDGTRLSIL.

V gene TRBV28 combines with J gene TRBJ1-2; weak D call: TRBD1 (5 bases). Trimming stripped 5 bases from V and 3 bases from J, with 10 bases between. The CDR3 loop spans 13 amino acids. Germline V gene data show CDR1 as MDHEN and CDR2 as SYDVKM. The CDR3 region has the DNA TGTGCCAGCAGTATCCGGGGGGACTATGGCTACACCTTC. Its translation is CASSIRGDYGYTF.

This clone was found once. The chain employs TRBV2 and TRBJ2-7; D not resolved. V lost 7 bases, J lost 4 bases, and 8 bases lay in between. Germline V CDR1 and CDR2: SNHLY, FYNNEI. The CDR3 consists of 11 residues. The CDR3 loop is CASIAWYEQYF. CDR3 nucleotides: TGTGCCAGCATAGCTTGGTACGAGCAGTACTTC.

The CDR3 DNA is TGTGCCAGCAGTTACCCAGGGGCGAACACCGGGGAGCTGTTTTTT. Translating it yields CASSYPGANTGELFF. The rearrangement links TRBV6-5 to TRBJ2-2; tentative D call: TRBD1 (6 bases). This CDR3 spans 15 amino acids. V was pared by 2 bases and J by 0 bases, with 7 bases between. Germline CDR1 reads MNHEY; CDR2 reads SVGAGI.

The rearrangement links TRBV6-4 to TRBJ2-1; 7 bases line up with TRBD2. The V gene end was trimmed by 2 bases and the J gene end by 1 base; junction bases not matched to a gene: 2. Germline loops: CDR1 MRHNA, CDR2 SNTAGT. This CDR3 contains 15 residues. This chain's CDR3 is CASSDREASYNEQFF. The CDR3 DNA follows: TGTGCCAGCAGTGACCGGGAGGCGTCCTACAATGAGCAGTTCTTC.

This clone was recorded only once. The chain recombines TRBV7-9 with TRBJ1-2, with D unresolved. Deletions cut 0 bases from V and 0 bases from J, with 8 bases between. From germline, CDR1 is SEHNR and CDR2 FQNEAQ (reference sequence). The CDR3 contains 15 residues. This CDR3 reads CASSLAVRTNYGYTF. The CDR3 region has the DNA TGTGCCAGCAGCTTAGCGGTGCGTACTAACTATGGCTACACCTTC.

This sequence joins TRBV7-9 and TRBJ1-3; 9 nucleotides line up with TRBD1. CDR3 size: 12 residues. The trim removed 4 bases at V and 9 bases at J, leaving 1 base unmatched. Germline V gives CDR1 SEHNR, CDR2 FQNEAQ (reference sequence). The CDR3 DNA reads TGTGCCAGCAGCTCACAGGGGGCCACCATATATTTT. Its translation is CASSSQGATIYF.

V usage is TRBV6-2 or TRBV6-3 and J usage is TRBJ1-1; TRBD1 aligns across 9 bases. Germline CDR1 MNHEY, CDR2 SVGEGT. The junction had 19 bases not matched to a gene; V was cut back by 5 bases and J by 0 bases. The length of the CDR3 is 20 residues. The CDR3, as DNA: TGTGCCAGCAGTCGCCCGCGGTCCCTACAGGGGGCTAAAATGAACACTGAAGCTTTCTTT. The encoded protein is CASSRPRSLQGAKMNTEAFF.

CDR3 region: CASSSPQGDEAFF. The CDR3 region has the DNA TGCGCCAGCAGCAGCCCACAGGGGGATGAAGCTTTCTTT. The chain carries TRBV5-1 and TRBJ1-1; 8 bases are a match to TRBD1. This CDR3 contains 13 residues. J lost 7 bases, V lost 4 bases, and 6 bases had no gene match. The germline V gene has CDR1 SGHRS and CDR2 YFSETQ. The complete variable domain, with remaining parts taken from reference TRBV5-1 and TRBJ1-1, reads KAGVTQTPRYLIKTRGQQVTLSCSPISGHRSVSWYQQTPGQGLQFLFEYFSETQRNKGNFPGRFSGRQFSNSRSEMNVSTLELGDSALYLCASSSPQGDEAFFGQGTRLTVV.

The V gene is TRBV2, the J gene TRBJ1-4; D is unclear. From germline, CDR1 is SNHLY and CDR2 FYNNEI. The CDR3 is made up of 15 amino acids. V was shortened by 7 bases and J by 2 bases, with 14 bases between the two germline ends. CDR3 residues: CASTRRPATNEKLFF. CDR3 sequence (DNA): TGTGCCAGCACCAGACGACCCGCCACTAATGAAAAACTGTTTTTT.

This clone appeared a single time. This chain connects TRBV12-5 to TRBJ1-2; D remains unclear. This CDR3 is built from 13 residues. Per the germline V gene, CDR1 is LGHNT and CDR2 is FRNRAP. V was cut by 3 bases and J by 0 bases, with 5 bases left in between. CDR3 nucleotides: TGTGCTAGTGGTTTTGAGGCTAACTATGGCTACACCTTC. This translates into CASGFEANYGYTF.